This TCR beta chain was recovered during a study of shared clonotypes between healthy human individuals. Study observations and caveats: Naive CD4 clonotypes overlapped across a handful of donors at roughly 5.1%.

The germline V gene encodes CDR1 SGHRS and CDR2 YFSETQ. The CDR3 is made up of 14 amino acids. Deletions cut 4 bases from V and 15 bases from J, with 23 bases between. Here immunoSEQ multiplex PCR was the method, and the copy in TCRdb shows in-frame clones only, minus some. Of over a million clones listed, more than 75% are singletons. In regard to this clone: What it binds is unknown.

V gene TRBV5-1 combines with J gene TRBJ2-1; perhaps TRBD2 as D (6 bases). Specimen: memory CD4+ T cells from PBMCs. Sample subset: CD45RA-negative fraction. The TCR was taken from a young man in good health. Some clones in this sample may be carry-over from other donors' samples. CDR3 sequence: CASSPGAGLPLVFF. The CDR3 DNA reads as TGCGCCAGCAGCCCCGGGGCCGGACTACCCCTGGTGTTCTTC. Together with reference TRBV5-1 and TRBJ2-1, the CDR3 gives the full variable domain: KAGVTQTPRYLIKTRGQQVTLSCSPISGHRSVSWYQQTPGQGLQFLFEYFSETQRNKGNFPGRFSGRQFSNSRSEMNVSTLELGDSALYLCASSPGAGLPLVFFGPGTRLTVL.